This T cell receptor (beta chain) was recovered during a study of technical replicates of blood from several donors. V gave up 7 bases and J gave up 4 bases; unmatched junction bases: 6. The CDR3 contains 15 residues. Germline values: CDR1 LNHDA, CDR2 SQIVND (reference sequence). Produced via immunoSEQ multiplex PCR; TCRdb's table is partial and in-frame only. The table has over 75,000 clones, around 97% seen once. Material for sequencing was T cells isolated from PBMCs. This chain connects TRBV19 to TRBJ2-2, with TRBD2 matching over 10 bases. This receptor was taken from a human donor in good health. CDR3 loop: CASTRVAGGTGELFF. The DNA of the CDR3 is TGTGCCAGTACGAGAGTAGCGGGAGGCACCGGGGAGCTGTTTTTT.